This T cell receptor (beta chain) is drawn from a study of T cell responses to AZD1222 COVID-19 vaccine. The CDR3 sequence is 15 residues long. Germline V CDR1 and CDR2: LGHNA, YNFKEQ. Trimming took off 3 bases at V and 4 bases at J, with 15 bases between the two ends. Assay used: immunoSEQ multiplex PCR; TCRdb lists only in-frame clones, some missing. The data hold some 140,000 clones, with roughly nine tenths observed a single time. Findings and caveats of the study: Regions 160-218 and 743-854 held dominance among vaccine-associated CD4 TCRs, which spanned spike. Two AZD1222 administrations were followed by greater Spike-specific TCR breadth and depth.

As for this clone: Its specificity is not known.

The input for sequencing was peripheral blood, taken on day 0 of AZD1222 vaccination. The chain joins TRBV4-2 to TRBJ1-2; tentative D call: TRBD1 (5 bases). This sequence was found in an adult in good health. The CDR3, as DNA: TGTGCCAGCAGCCAGTGGGGGACGGGGGTCTATGGCTACACCTTC. It is translated as CASSQWGTGVYGYTF.